Reported below is one TCR beta chain. The antigen is undetermined. In the library, individual cDNA molecules carried attached unique molecular identifiers. One entry per CDR3 protein results from TCRdb running MiXCR on the 5' RACE reads. The sample includes about 97,000 distinct CDR3 sequences, around 12% seen only once; the top ten take 6% to 7.5%. Trimming pared 7 bases from V and 2 bases from J, leaving 12 bases between. Germline V gives CDR1 MDHEN, CDR2 SYDVKM. The CDR3 runs to 13 residues. This sample is drawn from a study of early T cells in non-severe SARS-CoV-2 infection. Turning to the study itself: Sequenced bulk RNA came from whole blood that was unsorted, and chains were unpaired.

Findings and limits, study-wide: VDJdb matching favored anti-spike CD8 responses, missing private and CD4 specificities.

The sequence came from an adult who was a healthcare worker with PCR-confirmed SARS-CoV-2 infection or an uninfected control (not recorded which). The J gene is TRBJ2-7, the V gene TRBV28; TRBD2 is a possible D gene (6 bases). The sequencing sample was made of whole blood. CDR3 coding DNA: TGTGCCAGCAAGGAGGGGAGGCCCTACGAGCAGTACTTC. Translating gives CASKEGRPYEQYF.